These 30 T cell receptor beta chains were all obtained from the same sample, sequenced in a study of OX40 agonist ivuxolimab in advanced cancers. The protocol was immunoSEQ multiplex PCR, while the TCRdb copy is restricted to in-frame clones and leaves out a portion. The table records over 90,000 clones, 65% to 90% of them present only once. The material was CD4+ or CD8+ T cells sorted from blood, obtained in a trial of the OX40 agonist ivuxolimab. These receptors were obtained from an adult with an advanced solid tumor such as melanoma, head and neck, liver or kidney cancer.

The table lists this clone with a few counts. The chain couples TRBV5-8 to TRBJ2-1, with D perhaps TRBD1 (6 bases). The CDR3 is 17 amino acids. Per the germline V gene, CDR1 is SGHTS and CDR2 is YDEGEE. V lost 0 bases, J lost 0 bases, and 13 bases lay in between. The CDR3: CASSLDQGSSSYNEQFF. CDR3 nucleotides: TGTGCCAGCAGCTTGGATCAGGGGTCAAGCTCCTACAATGAGCAGTTCTTC.

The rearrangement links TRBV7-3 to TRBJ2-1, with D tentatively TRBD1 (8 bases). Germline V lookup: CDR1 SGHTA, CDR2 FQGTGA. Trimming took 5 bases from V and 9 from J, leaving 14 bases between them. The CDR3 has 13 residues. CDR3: CASSKDREGEQFF. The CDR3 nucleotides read TGTGCCAGCAGCAAGGACAGGGAGGGTGAGCAGTTCTTC.

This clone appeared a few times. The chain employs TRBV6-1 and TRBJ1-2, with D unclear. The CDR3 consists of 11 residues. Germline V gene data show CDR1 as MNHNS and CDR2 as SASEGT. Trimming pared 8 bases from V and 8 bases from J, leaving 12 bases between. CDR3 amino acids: CASDFNGGYTF. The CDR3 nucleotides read TGTGCCAGCGACTTTAATGGCGGCTACACCTTC.

The CDR3 loop is CASSQAQGYETQYF. Written as DNA, the CDR3 is TGCGCCAGCAGCCAAGCCCAGGGATACGAGACCCAGTACTTC. The chain combines TRBV5-1 with TRBJ2-5; tentatively, D is TRBD1 (5 bases). Trimming stripped 4 bases from V and 5 bases from J, with 15 bases between. Germline V gives CDR1 SGHRS, CDR2 YFSETQ. CDR3 size: 14 residues.

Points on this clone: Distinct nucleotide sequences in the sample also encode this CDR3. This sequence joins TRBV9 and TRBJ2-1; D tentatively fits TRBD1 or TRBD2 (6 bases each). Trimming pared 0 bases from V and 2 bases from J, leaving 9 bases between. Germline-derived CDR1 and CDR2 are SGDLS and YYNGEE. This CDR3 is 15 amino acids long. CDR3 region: CASSVGRGAYNEQFF. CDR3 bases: TGTGCCAGCAGCGTAGGTAGGGGGGCCTACAATGAGCAGTTCTTC.

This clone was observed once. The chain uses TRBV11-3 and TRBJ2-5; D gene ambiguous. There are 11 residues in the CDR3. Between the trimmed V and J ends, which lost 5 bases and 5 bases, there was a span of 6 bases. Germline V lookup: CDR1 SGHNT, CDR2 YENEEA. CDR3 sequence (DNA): TGTGCCAGCAGCCTCTCTGAGACCCAGTACTTC. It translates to CASSLSETQYF.

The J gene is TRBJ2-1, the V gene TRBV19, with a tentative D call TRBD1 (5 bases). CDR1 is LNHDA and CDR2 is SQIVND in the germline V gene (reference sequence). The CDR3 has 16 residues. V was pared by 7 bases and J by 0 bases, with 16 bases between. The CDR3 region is CASTLGLTSSYNEQFF. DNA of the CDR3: TGTGCCAGTACACTGGGGCTTACAAGCTCCTACAATGAGCAGTTCTTC.

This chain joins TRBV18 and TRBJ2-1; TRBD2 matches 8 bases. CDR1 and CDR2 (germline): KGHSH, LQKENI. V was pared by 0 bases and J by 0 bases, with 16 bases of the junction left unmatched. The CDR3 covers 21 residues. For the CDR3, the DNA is TGTGCCAGCTCACCACCGGCTAAGGGACTAGTCTTCTCCGGCTCCTACAATGAGCAGTTCTTC. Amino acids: CASSPPAKGLVFSGSYNEQFF.

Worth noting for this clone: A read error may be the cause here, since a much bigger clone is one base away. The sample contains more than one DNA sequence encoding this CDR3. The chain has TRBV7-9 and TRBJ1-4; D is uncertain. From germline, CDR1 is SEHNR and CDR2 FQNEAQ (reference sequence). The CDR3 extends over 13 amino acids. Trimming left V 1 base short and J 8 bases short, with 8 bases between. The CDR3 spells CASSLGEGEKLFF. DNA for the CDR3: TGTGCCAGCAGCTTAGGGGAGGGAGAAAAACTGTTTTTT.

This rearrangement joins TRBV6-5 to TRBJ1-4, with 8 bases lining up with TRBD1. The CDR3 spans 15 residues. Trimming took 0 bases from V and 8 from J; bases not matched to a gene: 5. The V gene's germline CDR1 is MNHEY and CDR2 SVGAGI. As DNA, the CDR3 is TGTGCCAGCAGTTACTCCCGACAGGGGACGGAAAAACTGTTTTTT. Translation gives CASSYSRQGTEKLFF.

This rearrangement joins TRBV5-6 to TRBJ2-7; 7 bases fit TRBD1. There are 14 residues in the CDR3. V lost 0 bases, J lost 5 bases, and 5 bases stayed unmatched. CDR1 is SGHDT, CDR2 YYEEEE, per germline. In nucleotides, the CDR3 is TGTGCCAGCAGCTTGGAGGTAGGGGGCAACGAGCAGTACTTC. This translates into CASSLEVGGNEQYF.

The CDR3 DNA is TGCGCCAGCAGCCATTGGGACGAGACCCAAGAGACCCAGTACTTC. It yields the protein CASSHWDETQETQYF. The genes are TRBV5-1 and TRBJ2-5; D may be TRBD1 or TRBD2 (5 bases each). The CDR3 sequence is 15 residues long. Trimming removed 4 bases from V and 1 base from J, with 14 bases in between. CDR1 SGHRS and CDR2 YFSETQ come from the germline V gene.

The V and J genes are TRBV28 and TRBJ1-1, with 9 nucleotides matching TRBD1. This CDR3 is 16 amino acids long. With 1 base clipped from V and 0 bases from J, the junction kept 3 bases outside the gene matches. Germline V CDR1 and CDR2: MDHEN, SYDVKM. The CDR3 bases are TGTGCCAGCAGTTTATTGGGGACAGGGTTGAACACTGAAGCTTTCTTT. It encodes CASSLLGTGLNTEAFF.

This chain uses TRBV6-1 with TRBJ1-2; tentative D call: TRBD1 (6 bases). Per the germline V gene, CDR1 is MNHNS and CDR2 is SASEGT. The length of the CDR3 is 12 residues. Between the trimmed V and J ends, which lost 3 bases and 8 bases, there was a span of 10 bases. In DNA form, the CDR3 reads TGTGCCAGCAGTGATTGGGGGCTAGGCTACACCTTC. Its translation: CASSDWGLGYTF.

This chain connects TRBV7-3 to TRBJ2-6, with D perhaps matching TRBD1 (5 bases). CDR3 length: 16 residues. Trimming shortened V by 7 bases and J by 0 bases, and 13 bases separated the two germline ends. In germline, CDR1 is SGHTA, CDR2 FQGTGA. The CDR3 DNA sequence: TGTGCCAGCACCATTGACAGCTCCTCTGGGGCCAACGTCCTGACTTTC. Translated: CASTIDSSSGANVLTF.

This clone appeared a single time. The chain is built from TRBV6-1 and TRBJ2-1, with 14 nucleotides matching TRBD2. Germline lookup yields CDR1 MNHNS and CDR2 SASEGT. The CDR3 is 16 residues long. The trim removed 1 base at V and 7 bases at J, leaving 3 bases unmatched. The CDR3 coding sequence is TGTGCCAGCAGTGAAGTCGGGACTAGCGGGAGTAATGAGCAGTTCTTC. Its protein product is CASSEVGTSGSNEQFF.

The CDR3 DNA is TGTGCCAGCAGTCCGGACGACACAGATACGCAGTATTTT. It is translated as CASSPDDTDTQYF. The V call is TRBV28, the J call TRBJ2-3; D gene unclear. With 5 bases removed from V and 2 bases from J, the gap between germline ends came to 8 bases. The CDR3 has 13 residues. The germline V gene encodes CDR1 MDHEN and CDR2 SYDVKM.

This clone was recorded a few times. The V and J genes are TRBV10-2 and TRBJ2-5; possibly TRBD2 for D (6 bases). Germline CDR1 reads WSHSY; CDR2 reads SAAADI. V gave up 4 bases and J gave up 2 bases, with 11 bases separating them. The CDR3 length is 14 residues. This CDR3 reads CASSVQAGQETQYF. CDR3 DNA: TGCGCCAGCAGTGTGCAGGCGGGACAAGAGACCCAGTACTTC.

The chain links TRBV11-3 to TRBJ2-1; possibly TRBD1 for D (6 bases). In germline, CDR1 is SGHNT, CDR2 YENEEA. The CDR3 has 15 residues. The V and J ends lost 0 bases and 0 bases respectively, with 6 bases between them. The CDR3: CASSLEGGSYNEQFF. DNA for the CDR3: TGTGCCAGCAGCTTAGAAGGGGGCTCCTACAATGAGCAGTTCTTC. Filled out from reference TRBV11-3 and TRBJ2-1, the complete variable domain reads EAGVVQSPRYKIIEKKQPVAFWCNPISGHNTLYWYLQNLGQGPELLIRYENEEAVDDSQLPKDRFSAERLKGVDSTLKIQPAELGDSAVYLCASSLEGGSYNEQFFGPGTRLTVL.

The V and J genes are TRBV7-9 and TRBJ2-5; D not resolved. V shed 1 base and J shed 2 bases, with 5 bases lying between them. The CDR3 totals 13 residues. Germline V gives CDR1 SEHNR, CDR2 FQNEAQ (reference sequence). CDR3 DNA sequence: TGTGCCAGCAGCTTAGACATACAAGAGACCCAGTACTTC. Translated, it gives CASSLDIQETQYF.

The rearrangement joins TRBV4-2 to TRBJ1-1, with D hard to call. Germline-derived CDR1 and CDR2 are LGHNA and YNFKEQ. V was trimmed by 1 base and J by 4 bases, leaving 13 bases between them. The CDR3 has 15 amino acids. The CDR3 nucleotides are TGTGCCAGCAGCCAAGTTCGGATAGATGGCACTGAAGCTTTCTTT. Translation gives CASSQVRIDGTEAFF.

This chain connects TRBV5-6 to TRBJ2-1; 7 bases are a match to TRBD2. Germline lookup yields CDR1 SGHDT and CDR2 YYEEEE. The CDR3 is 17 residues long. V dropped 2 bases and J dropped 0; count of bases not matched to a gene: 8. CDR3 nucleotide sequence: TGTGCCAGCAGCTTTACTAGCGCCTCGAGCTCCTACAATGAGCAGTTCTTC. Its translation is CASSFTSASSSYNEQFF.

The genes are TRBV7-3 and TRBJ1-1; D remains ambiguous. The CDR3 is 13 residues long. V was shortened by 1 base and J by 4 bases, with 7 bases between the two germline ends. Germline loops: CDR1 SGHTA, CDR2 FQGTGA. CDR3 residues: CASSLKGGTEAFF. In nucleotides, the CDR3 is TGTGCCAGCAGCTTAAAGGGAGGCACTGAAGCTTTCTTT.

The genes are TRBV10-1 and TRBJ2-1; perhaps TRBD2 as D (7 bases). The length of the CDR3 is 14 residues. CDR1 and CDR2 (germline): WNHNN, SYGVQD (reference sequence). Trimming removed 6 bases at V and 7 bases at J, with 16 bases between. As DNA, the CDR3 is TGCGCCAGCAGCCCGAGGCGGGGGCCGAATGAGCAGTTCTTC. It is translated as CASSPRRGPNEQFF.

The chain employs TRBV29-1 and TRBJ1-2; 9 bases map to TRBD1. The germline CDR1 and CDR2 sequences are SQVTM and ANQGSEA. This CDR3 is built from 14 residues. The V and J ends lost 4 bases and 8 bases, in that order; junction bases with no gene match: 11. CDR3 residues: CSVGETGTGYGYTF. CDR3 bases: TGCAGCGTTGGGGAAACCGGGACAGGGTACGGCTACACCTTC. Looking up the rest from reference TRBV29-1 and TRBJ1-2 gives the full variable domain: SAVISQKPSRDICQRGTSLTIQCQVDSQVTMMFWYRQQPGQSLTLIATANQGSEATYESGFVIDKFPISRPNLTFSTLTVSNMSPEDSSIYLCSVGETGTGYGYTFGSGTRLTVV.

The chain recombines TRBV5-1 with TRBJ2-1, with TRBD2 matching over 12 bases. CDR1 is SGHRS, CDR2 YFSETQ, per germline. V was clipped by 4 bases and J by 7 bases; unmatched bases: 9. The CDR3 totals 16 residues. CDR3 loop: CASSGALAGGLNEQFF. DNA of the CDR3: TGCGCCAGCAGCGGTGCTCTAGCGGGAGGGCTTAATGAGCAGTTCTTC.

The CDR3 region has the DNA TGTGCCAGCAGCTTGGAGGACAGGGGACAACATTTT. It translates to CASSLEDRGQHF. The V and J genes are TRBV7-9 and TRBJ1-5; 9 bases align to TRBD1. CDR1 is SEHNR, CDR2 FQNEAQ, per germline (reference sequence). This CDR3 is built from 12 residues. The V gene end was trimmed by 3 bases and the J gene end by 16 bases; junction bases not matched to a gene: 7. Full variable domain (rest looked up from reference TRBV7-9 and TRBJ1-5): DTGVSQNPRHKITKRGQNVTFRCDPISEHNRLYWYRQTLGQGPEFLTYFQNEAQLEKSRLLSDRFSAERPKGSFSTLEIQRTEQGDSAMYLCASSLEDRGQHFGDGTRLSIL.

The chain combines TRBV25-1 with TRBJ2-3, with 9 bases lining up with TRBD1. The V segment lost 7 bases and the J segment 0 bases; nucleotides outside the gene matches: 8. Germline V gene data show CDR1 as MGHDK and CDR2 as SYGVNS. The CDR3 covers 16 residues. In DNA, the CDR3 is TGTGCCAGCACCGATGGGGGACAGGGCAGCACAGATACGCAGTATTTT. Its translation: CASTDGGQGSTDTQYF.

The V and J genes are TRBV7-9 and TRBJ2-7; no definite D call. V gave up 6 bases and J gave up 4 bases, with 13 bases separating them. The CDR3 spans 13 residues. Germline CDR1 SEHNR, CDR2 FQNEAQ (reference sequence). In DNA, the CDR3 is TGTGCCAGCAGTCTAGGCCCCCTTTACGAGCAGTACTTC. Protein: CASSLGPLYEQYF.

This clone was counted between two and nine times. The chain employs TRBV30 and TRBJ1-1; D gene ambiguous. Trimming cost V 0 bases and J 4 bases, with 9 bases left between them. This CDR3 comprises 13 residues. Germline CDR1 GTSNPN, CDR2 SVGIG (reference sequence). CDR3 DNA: TGTGCCTGGAGTGTACCTGGGAGCACTGAAGCTTTCTTT. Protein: CAWSVPGSTEAFF.